This T cell receptor (beta chain) was identified during a study of siplizumab effects on memory and regulatory T cells. As concerns this clone: As yet, its antigen is unknown.

The mixed lymphocyte reaction cells were cocultured at 37°C for less than 7 days. Some clones are missing from TCRdb's copy, which holds only in-frame ones; the method was immunoSEQ multiplex PCR. The table has fewer than 20,000 clones, over 45% seen once. Trimming took 0 bases from V and 7 from J, leaving 16 bases between them. CDR1 is LGHNA, CDR2 YSLEER, per germline. The CDR3 sequence is 17 residues long. This receptor was obtained from a human donor in good health; the cells came from an allogeneic mixed lymphocyte reaction. The sequenced sample was CFSE-low (dividing) CD4+ T cells sorted from an allogeneic mixed lymphocyte reaction. The rearrangement joins TRBV4-3 to TRBJ1-6; D may be TRBD1 (5 bases). The CDR3 coding sequence is TGCGCCAGCAGCCAAGATCTCCAGGGATTTGGAAATTCACCCCTCCACTTT. Translation: CASSQDLQGFGNSPLHF.